This TCR beta chain was found in a study of CD8 T cells in ankylosing spondylitis. Study observations and caveats: It was reported that disease-linked clones were significantly enriched in matched ankylosing spondylitis synovial fluid. Disease-linked clones bore a CD8+ phenotype, appearing relatively rarely in peripheral blood.

For TCR beta, libraries came from quantitative 5'-RACE with molecular barcodes. In TCRdb, the 5' RACE reads were re-called with MiXCR into one record per CDR3 protein. The table has about 340,000 distinct CDR3 sequences, approximately 15% seen once. This clonotype was detected only a few times. The antigen is undetermined. Germline V CDR1 and CDR2: MNHEY, SMNVEV (reference sequence). Between the trimmed V and J ends, which lost 3 bases and 4 bases, there was a span of 18 bases. CDR3 length: 16 residues. The source material was blood, either unsorted or a sorted T cell fraction (not recorded which). The J gene is TRBJ2-5, the V gene TRBV27; TRBD1 might be the D (5 bases). The clonotype originates from a male donor with ankylosing spondylitis or in good health (not recorded which). CDR3 protein: CASSFRVQGSGETQYF. The CDR3 bases are TGTGCCAGCAGTTTCCGGGTGCAGGGTTCGGGAGAGACCCAGTACTTC.